This T cell receptor beta chain was found in a study of CD8+CD57+ T cells in acquired aplastic anemia. Study-wide background: Healthy donors averaged approximately 9.9 million reads for CD4+ cells.

Whole-study findings and limits: Patients were compared with controls for CD8+ Simpson's diversity, and no significant difference emerged.

The CDR3 extends over 13 amino acids. With 8 bases clipped from V and 6 bases from J, the junction kept 9 bases outside the gene matches. CDR1 and CDR2 from the germline V gene are SNHLY and FYNNEI. In regard to this clonotype: Antigen unknown.

Profiling that covered TCR beta VDJ and CDR3 relied on genomic DNA as its template. TCRdb passed the reads through MiXCR, listing each CDR3 protein once. The sample contains some 200,000 distinct CDR3 sequences, over 55% of which appear only once. The rearrangement links TRBV2 to TRBJ2-7, with 8 bases aligning to TRBD2. The sample taken for sequencing was sorted CD4+, CD8+, or CD8+CD57+ T cells (not recorded which) from PBMCs. This sequence was found in a human donor in good health. This CDR3 reads CASLAGLAFEQYF. CDR3 nucleotide sequence: TGTGCCAGCCTGGCTGGACTAGCCTTCGAGCAGTACTTC.